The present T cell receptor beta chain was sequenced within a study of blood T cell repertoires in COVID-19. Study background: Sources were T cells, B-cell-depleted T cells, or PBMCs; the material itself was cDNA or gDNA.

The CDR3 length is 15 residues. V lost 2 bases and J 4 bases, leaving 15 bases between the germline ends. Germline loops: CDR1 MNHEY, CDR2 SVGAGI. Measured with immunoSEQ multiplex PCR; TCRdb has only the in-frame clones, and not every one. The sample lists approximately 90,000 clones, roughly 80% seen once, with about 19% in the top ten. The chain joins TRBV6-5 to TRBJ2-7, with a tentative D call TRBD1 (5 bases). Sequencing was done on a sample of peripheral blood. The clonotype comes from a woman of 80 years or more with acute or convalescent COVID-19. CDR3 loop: CASSYTVLRAYEQYF. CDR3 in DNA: TGTGCCAGCAGTTACACGGTTCTCAGGGCATACGAGCAGTACTTC.